This record looks at one T cell receptor (beta chain) sequence and its context. The data were produced by immunoSEQ multiplex PCR, yet TCRdb's version contains in-frame clones alone and is incomplete. The table shows 60,000 to 85,000 clones, with 87% occurring only once. This sample is part of a study of blood T cell repertoires in COVID-19. Study-wide context: Samples representing acute and convalescent COVID-19 were sourced from the United States, Italy and Spain. In each case, the material was cDNA or gDNA derived from T cells, B-cell-depleted T cells, or PBMCs.

During active infection, Seattle patients enrolled and were then monitored through disease. The CDR3 runs 19 residues. Germline CDR1 is KGHSH and CDR2 is LQKENI. The V and J ends lost 5 bases and 6 bases respectively, with 29 bases between them. This TCR came from a woman between 50 and 59 years old with COVID-19, enrolled during active disease. The chain links TRBV18 to TRBJ2-1; perhaps TRBD2 as D (10 bases). The sample taken for sequencing was peripheral blood. The CDR3 DNA is TGTGCCAGCTCAGGATCGGGACAGGGCGCCACTAGCGGGGTCAATGAGCAGTTCTTC. This codes for CASSGSGQGATSGVNEQFF.